This TCR beta chain was captured by sequencing in a study of beta chain features in type 1 diabetes. For the study at large: Similarity in age, gender and cell yields was seen between patients and healthy donors. About 110 million sorted cells were examined across all samples.

Expressed TCRB transcripts were sequenced, since all the RNA that had been isolated was reverse transcribed. The method was immunoSEQ multiplex PCR; TCRdb's version includes in-frame clones alone and lacks a portion of them. Among roughly 310,000 clones listed, approximately 11% were seen once. This CDR3 has 14 amino acids. V was shortened by 6 bases and J by 1 base, with 13 bases between the two germline ends. Germline values: CDR1 SEHNR, CDR2 FQNEAQ (reference sequence). Sequences were obtained from naive CD4+ T cells from blood. This clonotype was obtained from a woman aged 25 to 39 in good health. The genes are TRBV7-9 and TRBJ2-7, with D possibly TRBD2 on 5 matching bases. Here the CDR3 DNA reads TGTGCCAGCAGGTCCGGGGTGGATTCCTACGAGCAGTACTTC. This sequence encodes CASRSGVDSYEQYF.